These T cell receptor beta chains were read from a single sample in a study of molecular identifiers for immune sequencing clone quantification. TCRdb fed the PCR reads into MiXCR, producing one record per CDR3 protein. The sample shows some 580,000 distinct CDR3 sequences, around 25% of them seen only once. The source material was naive CD8+ T cells from blood, with Jurkat cell RNA spiked in. These receptors were obtained from a human donor in good health. Some libraries in this study had Jurkat cell RNA spiked in. CDR3s include the opening cysteine and the closing phenylalanine or tryptophan. D genes are given only for firm matches. Expanded clones are given a class, and other clones once, few, many or no size at all.

>few|TRBV7-9|TRBJ2-1|-
CATHNEQFF
TGTGCCACCCACAATGAGCAGTTCTTC
>few|TRBV27|TRBJ1-6|-
CASSLRAAGNSPLHF
TGTGCCAGCAGTTTAAGGGCAGCGGGGAATTCACCCCTCCACTTT
>-|TRBV20-1|TRBJ2-1|TRBD2
CSASPTSSYYNEQFF
TGCAGTGCTAGCCCGACTAGCAGCTACTACAATGAGCAGTTCTTC
>many|TRBV12-3/TRBV12-4|TRBJ2-4|-
CASSFTRGTKNIQYF
TGTGCCAGCAGTTTTACACGAGGGACCAAAAACATTCAGTACTTC
>few|TRBV30|TRBJ2-7|-
CAGGATSYEQYF
TGTGCCGGCGGCGCGACCTCCTACGAGCAGTACTTC
>-|TRBV27|TRBJ2-3|-
CASLPSVGGIRTDTQYF
TGTGCCAGCCTCCCTTCCGTTGGGGGGATTAGGACAGATACGCAGTATTTT
>-|TRBV10-2|TRBJ2-5|TRBD2
CASSADWTSGDQETQYF
TGCGCCAGCAGTGCTGACTGGACTAGCGGGGACCAAGAGACCCAGTACTTC
>many|TRBV3-1|TRBJ2-7|-
CASSQGLPYEQYF
TGTGCCAGCAGCCAAGGACTGCCCTACGAGCAGTACTTC
>few|TRBV3-1|TRBJ1-1|-
CASSQDSGRRGEAFF
TGTGCCAGCAGCCAAGATTCGGGAAGGAGGGGTGAAGCTTTCTTT
>many|TRBV5-5|TRBJ1-4|TRBD1
CASSFPGQPNEKLFF
TGTGCCAGCAGCTTTCCGGGACAGCCTAATGAAAAACTGTTTTTT
>-|TRBV9|TRBJ2-5|TRBD2
CASSVGAGLYQETQYF
TGTGCCAGCAGCGTAGGAGCGGGATTGTACCAAGAGACCCAGTACTTC
>-|TRBV12-3/TRBV12-4|TRBJ1-4|-
CASSWDNEKLFF
TGTGCCAGCAGTTGGGATAATGAAAAACTGTTTTTT
>-|TRBV27|TRBJ1-1|-
CAGSSRTSMGRGTEAFF
TGTGCCGGCAGTTCCCGAACGAGCATGGGACGAGGGACTGAAGCTTTCTTT
>many|TRBV11-1|TRBJ2-3|-
CASSLEGNTQYF
TGTGCCAGCAGCTTAGAGGGGAATACGCAGTATTTT
>-|TRBV9|TRBJ1-3|-
CASGPKGQPGGNTIYF
TGTGCCAGCGGCCCCAAGGGGCAGCCTGGTGGAAACACCATATATTTT